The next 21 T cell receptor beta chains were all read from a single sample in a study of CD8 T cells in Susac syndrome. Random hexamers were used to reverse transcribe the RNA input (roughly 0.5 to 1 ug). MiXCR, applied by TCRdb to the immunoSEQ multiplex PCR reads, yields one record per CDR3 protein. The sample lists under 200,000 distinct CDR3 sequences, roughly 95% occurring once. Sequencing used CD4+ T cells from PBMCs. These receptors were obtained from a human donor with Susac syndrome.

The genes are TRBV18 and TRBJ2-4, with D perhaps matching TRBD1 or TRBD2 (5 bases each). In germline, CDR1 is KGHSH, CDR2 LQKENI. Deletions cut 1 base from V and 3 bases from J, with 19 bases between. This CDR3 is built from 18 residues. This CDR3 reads CASSPLETGRVGKNIQYF. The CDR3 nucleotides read TGTGCCAGCTCACCACTAGAGACGGGGCGCGTTGGCAAAAACATTCAGTACTTC.

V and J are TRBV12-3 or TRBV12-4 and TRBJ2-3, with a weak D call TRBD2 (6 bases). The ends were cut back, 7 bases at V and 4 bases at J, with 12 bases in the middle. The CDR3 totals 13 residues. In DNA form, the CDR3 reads TGTGCCAGCACCCCCCCGGGAGCAGATACGCAGTATTTT. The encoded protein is CASTPPGADTQYF.

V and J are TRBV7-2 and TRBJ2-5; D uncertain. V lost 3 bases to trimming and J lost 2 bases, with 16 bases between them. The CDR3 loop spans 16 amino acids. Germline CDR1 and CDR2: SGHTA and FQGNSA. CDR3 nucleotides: TGTGCCAGCAGCTTTGGGCCTTTGTGGCAGCAAGAGACCCAGTACTTC. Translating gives CASSFGPLWQQETQYF. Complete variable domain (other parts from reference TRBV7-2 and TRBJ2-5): GAGVSQSPSNKVTEKGKDVELRCDPISGHTALYWYRQSLGQGLEFLIYFQGNSAPDKSGLPSDRFSAERTGGSVSTLTIQRTQQEDSAVYLCASSFGPLWQQETQYFGPGTRLLVL.

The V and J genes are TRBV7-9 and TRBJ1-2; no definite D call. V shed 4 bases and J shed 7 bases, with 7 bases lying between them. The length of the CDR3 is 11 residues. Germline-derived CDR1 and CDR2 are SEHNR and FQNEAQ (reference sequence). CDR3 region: CASSSQGGYTF. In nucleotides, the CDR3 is TGTGCCAGCAGCTCTCAAGGTGGCTACACCTTC.

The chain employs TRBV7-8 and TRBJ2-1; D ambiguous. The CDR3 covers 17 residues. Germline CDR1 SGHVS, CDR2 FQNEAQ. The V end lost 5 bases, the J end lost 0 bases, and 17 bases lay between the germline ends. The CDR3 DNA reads TGTGCCAGCAGCCCACCTCCATGGATGAGCTCCTACAATGAGCAGTTCTTC. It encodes CASSPPPWMSSYNEQFF.

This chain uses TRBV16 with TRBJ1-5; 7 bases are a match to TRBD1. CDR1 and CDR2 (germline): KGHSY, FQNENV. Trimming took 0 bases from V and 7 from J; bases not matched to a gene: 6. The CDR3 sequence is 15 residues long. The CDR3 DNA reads TGTGCCAGCAGCCAATCCGGACAGGCGGGCCAGCCCCAGCATTTT. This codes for CASSQSGQAGQPQHF. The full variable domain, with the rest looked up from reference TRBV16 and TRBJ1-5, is GEEVAQTPKHLVRGEGQKAKLYCAPIKGHSYVFWYQQVLKNEFKFLISFQNENVFDETGMPKERFSAKCLPNSPCSLEIQATKLEDSAVYFCASSQSGQAGQPQHFGDGTRLSIL.

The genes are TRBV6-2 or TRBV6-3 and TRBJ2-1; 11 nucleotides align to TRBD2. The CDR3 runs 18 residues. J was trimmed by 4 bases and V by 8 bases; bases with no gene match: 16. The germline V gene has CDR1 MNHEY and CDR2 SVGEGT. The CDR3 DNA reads TGTGCCAGCCGGACCAGGGAGGTAGCGGGAGGGGTTTACAATGAGCAGTTCTTC. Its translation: CASRTREVAGGVYNEQFF.

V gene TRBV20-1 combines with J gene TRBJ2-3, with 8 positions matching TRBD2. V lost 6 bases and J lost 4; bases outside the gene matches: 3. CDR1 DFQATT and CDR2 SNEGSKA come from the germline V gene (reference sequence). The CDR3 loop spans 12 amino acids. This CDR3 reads CSAAGGADTQYF. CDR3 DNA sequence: TGCAGTGCCGCCGGGGGGGCAGATACGCAGTATTTT.

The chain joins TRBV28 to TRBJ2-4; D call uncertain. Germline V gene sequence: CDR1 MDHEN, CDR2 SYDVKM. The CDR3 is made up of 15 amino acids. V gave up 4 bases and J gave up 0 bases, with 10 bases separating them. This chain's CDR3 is CASSSPSVAKNIQYF. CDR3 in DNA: TGTGCCAGCAGTTCCCCAAGCGTAGCCAAAAACATTCAGTACTTC. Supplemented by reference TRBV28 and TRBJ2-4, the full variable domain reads DVKVTQSSRYLVKRTGEKVFLECVQDMDHENMFWYRQDPGLGLRLIYFSYDVKMKEKGDIPEGYSVSREKKERFSLILESASTNQTSMYLCASSSPSVAKNIQYFGAGTRLSVL.

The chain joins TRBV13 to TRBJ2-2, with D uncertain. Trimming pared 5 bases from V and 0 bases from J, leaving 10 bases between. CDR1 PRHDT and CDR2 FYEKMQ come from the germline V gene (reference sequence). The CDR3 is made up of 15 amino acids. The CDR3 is CASSPRRANTGELFF. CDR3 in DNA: TGTGCCAGCAGCCCCCGAAGGGCGAACACCGGGGAGCTGTTTTTT.

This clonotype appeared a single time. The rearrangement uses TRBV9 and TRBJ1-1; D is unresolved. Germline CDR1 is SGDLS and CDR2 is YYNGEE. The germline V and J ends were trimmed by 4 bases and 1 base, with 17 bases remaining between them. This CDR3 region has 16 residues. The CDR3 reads CASSREIGISNTEAFF. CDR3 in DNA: TGTGCCAGCAGCCGGGAGATAGGGATATCGAACACTGAAGCTTTCTTT.

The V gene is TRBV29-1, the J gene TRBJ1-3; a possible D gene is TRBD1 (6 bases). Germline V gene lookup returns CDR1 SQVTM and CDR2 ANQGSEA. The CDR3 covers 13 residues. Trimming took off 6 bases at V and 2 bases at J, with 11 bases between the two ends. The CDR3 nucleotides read TGCAGCGTAGAACAGGGAGCTGGAAACACCATATATTTT. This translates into CSVEQGAGNTIYF.

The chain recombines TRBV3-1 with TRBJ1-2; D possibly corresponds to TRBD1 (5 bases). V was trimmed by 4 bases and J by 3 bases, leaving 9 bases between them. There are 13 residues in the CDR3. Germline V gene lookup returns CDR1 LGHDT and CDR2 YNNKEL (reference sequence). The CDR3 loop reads CASSLWGDYGYTF. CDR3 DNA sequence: TGTGCCAGCAGCCTTTGGGGCGACTATGGCTACACCTTC.

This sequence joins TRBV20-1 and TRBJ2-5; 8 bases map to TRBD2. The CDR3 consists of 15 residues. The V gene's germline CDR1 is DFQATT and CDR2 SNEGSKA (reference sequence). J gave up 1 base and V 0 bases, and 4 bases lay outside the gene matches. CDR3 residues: CSARDLLAGQETQYF. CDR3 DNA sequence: TGCAGTGCTAGAGATTTGCTAGCGGGCCAAGAGACCCAGTACTTC.

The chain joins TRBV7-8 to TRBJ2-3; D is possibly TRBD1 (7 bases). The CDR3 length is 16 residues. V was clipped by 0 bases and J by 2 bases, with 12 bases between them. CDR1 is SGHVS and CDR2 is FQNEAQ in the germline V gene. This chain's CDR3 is CASSLAPGGNTDTQYF. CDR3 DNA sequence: TGTGCCAGCAGCTTAGCGCCAGGGGGGAACACAGATACGCAGTATTTT.

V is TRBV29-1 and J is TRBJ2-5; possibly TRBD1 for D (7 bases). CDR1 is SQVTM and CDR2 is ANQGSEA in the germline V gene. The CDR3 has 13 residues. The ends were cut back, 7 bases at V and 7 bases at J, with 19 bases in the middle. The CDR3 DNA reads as TGCAGCGGTTCCGGGACAGAGGGAGGGACCCAGTACTTC. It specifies CSGSGTEGGTQYF. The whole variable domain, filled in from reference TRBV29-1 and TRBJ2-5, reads SAVISQKPSRDICQRGTSLTIQCQVDSQVTMMFWYRQQPGQSLTLIATANQGSEATYESGFVIDKFPISRPNLTFSTLTVSNMSPEDSSIYLCSGSGTEGGTQYFGPGTRLLVL.

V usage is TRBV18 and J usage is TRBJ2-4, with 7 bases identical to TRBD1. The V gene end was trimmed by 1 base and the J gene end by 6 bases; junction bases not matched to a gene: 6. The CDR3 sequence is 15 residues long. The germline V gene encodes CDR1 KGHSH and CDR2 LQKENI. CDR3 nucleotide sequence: TGTGCCAGCTCACCACGTAGACAGGGTGGAAACATTCAGTACTTC. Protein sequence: CASSPRRQGGNIQYF.

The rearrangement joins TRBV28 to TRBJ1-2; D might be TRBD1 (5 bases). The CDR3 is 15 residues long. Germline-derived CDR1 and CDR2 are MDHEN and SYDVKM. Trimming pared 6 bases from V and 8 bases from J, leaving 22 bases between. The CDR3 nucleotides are TGTGCCAGCAGGCCGGGGGACGGAAGGGGTCTCGGCTACACCTTC. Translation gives CASRPGDGRGLGYTF.

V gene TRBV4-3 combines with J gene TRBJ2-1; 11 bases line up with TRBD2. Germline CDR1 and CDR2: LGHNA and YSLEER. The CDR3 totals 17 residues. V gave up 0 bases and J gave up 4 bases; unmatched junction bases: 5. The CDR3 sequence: CASSQESGTSGYNEQFF. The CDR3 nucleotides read TGCGCCAGCAGCCAAGAGTCCGGGACTAGCGGATACAATGAGCAGTTCTTC.

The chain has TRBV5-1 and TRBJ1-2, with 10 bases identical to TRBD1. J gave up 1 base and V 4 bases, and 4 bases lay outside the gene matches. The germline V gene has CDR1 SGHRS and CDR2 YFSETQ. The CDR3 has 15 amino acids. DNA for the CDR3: TGCGCCAGCAGCGTGGGACAGGGGATTAACTATGGCTACACCTTC. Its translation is CASSVGQGINYGYTF. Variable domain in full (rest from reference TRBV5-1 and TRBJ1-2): KAGVTQTPRYLIKTRGQQVTLSCSPISGHRSVSWYQQTPGQGLQFLFEYFSETQRNKGNFPGRFSGRQFSNSRSEMNVSTLELGDSALYLCASSVGQGINYGYTFGSGTRLTVV.

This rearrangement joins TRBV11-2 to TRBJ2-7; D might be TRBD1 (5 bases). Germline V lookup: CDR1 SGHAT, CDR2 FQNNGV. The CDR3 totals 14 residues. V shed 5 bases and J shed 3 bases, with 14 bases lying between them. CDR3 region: CASSPRGALYEQYV. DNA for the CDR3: TGTGCCAGCAGCCCCCGTGGGGCCCTCTACGAGCAGTACGTC.